Listed below are T cell receptor beta chains from one sample, sequenced in a study of blood T cells in healthy people across ages. MiXCR was run by TCRdb on the 5' RACE reads, yielding one entry per CDR3 protein. Of fewer than 2,000,000 distinct CDR3 sequences in the sample, approximately 32% were seen once. The sample comprised blood. Receptors were obtained from a woman aged 30 to 39 in good health. Both conserved end residues are part of each CDR3. The order of the fields is D gene, clone size, J gene, V gene, CDR3 DNA, CDR3 protein. D genes are given only for firm matches. Not every row has a clone size; where given, it reads once, few, many or a size class.

d_call: .
clone_size: .
j_call: TRBJ2-2
v_call: TRBV2
cdr3_nt: TGTGCCAGCAGCCTCCAAGGGATCTCGAACACCGGGGAGCTGTTTTTT
cdr3_aa: CASSLQGISNTGELFF

d_call: TRBD1
clone_size: few
j_call: TRBJ2-4
v_call: TRBV28
cdr3_nt: TGTGCCAGCATCCCAGGGGGCGCGGGAAACATTCGGTACTTC
cdr3_aa: CASIPGGAGNIRYF

d_call: TRBD1
clone_size: few
j_call: TRBJ1-2
v_call: TRBV4-2
cdr3_nt: TGTGCCAGCAGCCAAGGGACAGGGAGACAACTAAATGGCTACACCTTC
cdr3_aa: CASSQGTGRQLNGYTF

d_call: .
clone_size: few
j_call: TRBJ2-7
v_call: TRBV12-3/TRBV12-4
cdr3_nt: TGTGCCAGCAGTGGGAAGGGGTACGAGCAGTACTTC
cdr3_aa: CASSGKGYEQYF

d_call: .
clone_size: few
j_call: TRBJ1-2
v_call: TRBV12-3/TRBV12-4
cdr3_nt: TGTGCCAGCAGCAAATCGTCCACAAGAAATGGCTACACCTTC
cdr3_aa: CASSKSSTRNGYTF

d_call: .
clone_size: .
j_call: TRBJ1-5
v_call: TRBV15
cdr3_nt: TGTGCCACCAGTTGGGACACAATCAATCAGCCCCAGCATTTT
cdr3_aa: CATSWDTINQPQHF

d_call: .
clone_size: .
j_call: TRBJ2-2
v_call: TRBV27
cdr3_nt: TGTGCCAGCCGTTACGGCGGGGCCGGGGAGCTGTTTTTT
cdr3_aa: CASRYGGAGELFF

d_call: TRBD2
clone_size: .
j_call: TRBJ2-1
v_call: TRBV12-3/TRBV12-4
cdr3_nt: TGTGCCAGCAGTTTTCGGGCTAGCGGGATATCCTACAATGAGCAGTTCTTC
cdr3_aa: CASSFRASGISYNEQFF

d_call: TRBD1
clone_size: .
j_call: TRBJ1-4
v_call: TRBV12-3/TRBV12-4
cdr3_nt: TGTGCCAGCCAGGGGGCTTCAACTAATGAAAAACTGTTTTTT
cdr3_aa: CASQGASTNEKLFF

d_call: .
clone_size: .
j_call: TRBJ2-1
v_call: TRBV5-1
cdr3_nt: TGCGCCAGCAGCCCGGACGCGGGGAGCTCCTACAATGAGCAGTTCTTC
cdr3_aa: CASSPDAGSSYNEQFF

d_call: TRBD1
clone_size: many
j_call: TRBJ2-5
v_call: TRBV20-1
cdr3_nt: TGCAGTGCAACCCGGGACAGGGCACAGGAGACCCAGTACTTC
cdr3_aa: CSATRDRAQETQYF

d_call: .
clone_size: few
j_call: TRBJ1-4
v_call: TRBV20-1
cdr3_nt: TGCAGTGCTAGAGAGGGGAGCCATGTAGTCCCTAATGAAAAACTGTTTTTT
cdr3_aa: CSAREGSHVVPNEKLFF

d_call: .
clone_size: .
j_call: TRBJ2-7
v_call: TRBV20-1
cdr3_nt: TGCAGTGCTAGAGCTAGTCAGACCCACGAGCAGTACTTC
cdr3_aa: CSARASQTHEQYF

d_call: .
clone_size: many
j_call: TRBJ2-1
v_call: TRBV5-1
cdr3_nt: TGCGCCAGCAGCCCTTTGCCGGGACTGTACAATGAGCAGTTCTTC
cdr3_aa: CASSPLPGLYNEQFF

d_call: .
clone_size: .
j_call: TRBJ1-2
v_call: TRBV28
cdr3_nt: TGTGCCAGCAGTTTACGCACAATACTAGACAGGTCTAACTATGGCTACACCTTC
cdr3_aa: CASSLRTILDRSNYGYTF

d_call: TRBD1
clone_size: .
j_call: TRBJ2-4
v_call: TRBV6-1
cdr3_nt: TGTGCCAGCAGTGAAGGACAGGGTTACTCCAAAAACATTCAGTACTTC
cdr3_aa: CASSEGQGYSKNIQYF

d_call: .
clone_size: few
j_call: TRBJ2-7
v_call: TRBV5-5
cdr3_nt: TGTGCCAGCAGCTTGGACTACAACTACGAGCAGTACTTC
cdr3_aa: CASSLDYNYEQYF

d_call: TRBD2
clone_size: few
j_call: TRBJ2-3
v_call: TRBV9
cdr3_nt: TGTGCCAGCAGCCTACTAGCGAGGGGTGGATCCCTAGCCGATACGCAGTATTTT
cdr3_aa: CASSLLARGGSLADTQYF

d_call: TRBD2
clone_size: .
j_call: TRBJ2-7
v_call: TRBV11-2
cdr3_nt: TGTGCCAGCAGCTTACTCCGGGACTACTCCTACGAGCAGTACTTC
cdr3_aa: CASSLLRDYSYEQYF

d_call: TRBD1
clone_size: .
j_call: TRBJ2-2
v_call: TRBV20-1
cdr3_nt: TGCAGCGAATACAGGGGATCCCCGAGTTGGGACACCGGGGAGCGGTTGTTT
cdr3_aa: CSEYRGSPSWDTGERLF

d_call: TRBD1
clone_size: many
j_call: TRBJ2-5
v_call: TRBV29-1
cdr3_nt: TGCAGCGTTGACAGGGGGCAGGAGACCCAGTACTTC
cdr3_aa: CSVDRGQETQYF

d_call: .
clone_size: many
j_call: TRBJ2-1
v_call: TRBV9
cdr3_nt: TGTGCCAGCAGCGTAGAGGGGGGGTATGAGCAGTTCTTC
cdr3_aa: CASSVEGGYEQFF

d_call: TRBD2
clone_size: few
j_call: TRBJ2-7
v_call: TRBV27
cdr3_nt: TGTGCCAGCAGTTCTCCATTTTGGCGGGAGGGCCCCTACGAGCAGTACTTC
cdr3_aa: CASSSPFWREGPYEQYF

d_call: .
clone_size: .
j_call: TRBJ2-3
v_call: TRBV2
cdr3_nt: TGTGCCAGCAGTGCAACCGGCATCACAGGGACCACAGATACGCAGTATTTT
cdr3_aa: CASSATGITGTTDTQYF

d_call: .
clone_size: many
j_call: TRBJ2-1
v_call: TRBV29-1
cdr3_nt: TGCAGCGTTCCAAGCGTAGGACTCTGGATGAATGAGCAGTTCTTC
cdr3_aa: CSVPSVGLWMNEQFF

d_call: .
clone_size: few
j_call: TRBJ2-1
v_call: TRBV7-9
cdr3_nt: TGTGCCAGCAGCCTAAGTAGCCCGGGGTGGGATGAGCAGTTCTTC
cdr3_aa: CASSLSSPGWDEQFF

d_call: TRBD2
clone_size: .
j_call: TRBJ2-5
v_call: TRBV20-1
cdr3_nt: TGCAGTGCTAGGTCCGGGACTAGGATAGAGGAGACCCAGTACTTC
cdr3_aa: CSARSGTRIEETQYF

d_call: TRBD2
clone_size: few
j_call: TRBJ2-1
v_call: TRBV9
cdr3_nt: TGTACCAGCAGCGGTAGCGGGAGGACGGACAATGAGCAGTTCTTC
cdr3_aa: CTSSGSGRTDNEQFF

d_call: TRBD2
clone_size: .
j_call: TRBJ2-1
v_call: TRBV3-1
cdr3_nt: TGTGCCAGCAGAGCTGCATTCGGGACTAATTTCTCCTACAATGAGCAGTTCTTC
cdr3_aa: CASRAAFGTNFSYNEQFF

d_call: .
clone_size: many
j_call: TRBJ2-3
v_call: TRBV7-2
cdr3_nt: TGTGCCAGCAGAAAAGGACTCTTGAGCACAGATACGCAGTATTTT
cdr3_aa: CASRKGLLSTDTQYF

d_call: TRBD1
clone_size: .
j_call: TRBJ1-2
v_call: TRBV5-1
cdr3_nt: TGCGCCAGCAGCTTAACTCCCGGGACAGGGGACTATGGCTACACCTTC
cdr3_aa: CASSLTPGTGDYGYTF

d_call: TRBD1
clone_size: .
j_call: TRBJ2-1
v_call: TRBV18
cdr3_nt: TGTGCCAGCTCACCACCGATGGGACAGGGGGTCCGGCGGCAGTTCTTC
cdr3_aa: CASSPPMGQGVRRQFF

d_call: .
clone_size: .
j_call: TRBJ2-7
v_call: TRBV14
cdr3_nt: TGTGCCAGCAGCCAAAGGCTCTCTCTTGCCGAGCAGTACTTC
cdr3_aa: CASSQRLSLAEQYF

d_call: .
clone_size: .
j_call: TRBJ2-5
v_call: TRBV4-2
cdr3_nt: TGTGCCAGCAGCCAAGATGTAGGTGAACGGCCTCAAGAGACCCAGTACTTC
cdr3_aa: CASSQDVGERPQETQYF

d_call: .
clone_size: .
j_call: TRBJ1-1
v_call: TRBV12-5
cdr3_nt: TGTGCTAGTGGTTTCGGGAACACTGAAGCTTTCTTT
cdr3_aa: CASGFGNTEAFF

d_call: .
clone_size: .
j_call: TRBJ2-7
v_call: TRBV6-6
cdr3_nt: TGTGCCAGCAGTTATATGGGAACCCTCTACGAGCAGTACTTC
cdr3_aa: CASSYMGTLYEQYF

d_call: TRBD1
clone_size: .
j_call: TRBJ2-1
v_call: TRBV4-1
cdr3_nt: TGCGCCAGCGGCACGACAGGGGCCGTCGGGGAGACCCAGTTCTTC
cdr3_aa: CASGTTGAVGETQFF

d_call: .
clone_size: .
j_call: TRBJ2-3
v_call: TRBV2
cdr3_nt: TGTGCCAGAAGCGGGCGAGCGGCTAGCACAGATACGCAGTATTTT
cdr3_aa: CARSGRAASTDTQYF

d_call: .
clone_size: few
j_call: TRBJ2-1
v_call: TRBV7-2
cdr3_nt: TGTGCCAGCAGCGCCGATGGACTGGCCTACAATGAGCAGTTCTTC
cdr3_aa: CASSADGLAYNEQFF

d_call: .
clone_size: .
j_call: TRBJ2-3
v_call: TRBV28
cdr3_nt: TGTGCCAGCAGTTCGACAGGGAGGGGTGCAGATACGCAGTATTTT
cdr3_aa: CASSSTGRGADTQYF

d_call: TRBD2
clone_size: .
j_call: TRBJ2-1
v_call: TRBV10-2
cdr3_nt: TGCGCCAGCAGTGGGGAGCGGGGGTTTACGAATGAGCAGTTCTTC
cdr3_aa: CASSGERGFTNEQFF

d_call: .
clone_size: few
j_call: TRBJ1-6
v_call: TRBV3-1
cdr3_nt: TGTGCCAGCAGCCAAGGAACAGATTCGAATTCACCCCTCCACTTT
cdr3_aa: CASSQGTDSNSPLHF

d_call: .
clone_size: .
j_call: TRBJ2-7
v_call: TRBV18
cdr3_nt: TGTGCCAGCGCCAGCGACTCCTACGAGCAGTACTTC
cdr3_aa: CASASDSYEQYF

d_call: .
clone_size: .
j_call: TRBJ1-1
v_call: TRBV12-3/TRBV12-4
cdr3_nt: TGTGCCAGCAGTTTGACCTCTGGAGCTTTCTTT
cdr3_aa: CASSLTSGAFF

d_call: TRBD1
clone_size: many
j_call: TRBJ1-6
v_call: TRBV20-1
cdr3_nt: TGCAGTGCTAGGGCCGGGACAGCCTTCTATCAGCTCCACTTT
cdr3_aa: CSARAGTAFYQLHF

d_call: .
clone_size: .
j_call: TRBJ2-1
v_call: TRBV7-9
cdr3_nt: TGTGCCAGCAGCGCCGGTCCTGGAAATGGGCAGTTCTTC
cdr3_aa: CASSAGPGNGQFF

d_call: .
clone_size: .
j_call: TRBJ1-6
v_call: TRBV6-1
cdr3_nt: TGTGCCAGCAGTGAAGTGCCAGGGGACTCACCCCTCCACTTT
cdr3_aa: CASSEVPGDSPLHF

d_call: TRBD2
clone_size: .
j_call: TRBJ2-7
v_call: TRBV7-2
cdr3_nt: TGTGCCCGCAGCGGGGCCACGCCGGGGGGTTCCTACGAGCAGTACTTC
cdr3_aa: CARSGATPGGSYEQYF

d_call: .
clone_size: many
j_call: TRBJ2-1
v_call: TRBV15
cdr3_nt: TGTGCCACCAGCAGCCGACGTAATGAGCAGTTCTTC
cdr3_aa: CATSSRRNEQFF

d_call: .
clone_size: .
j_call: TRBJ1-4
v_call: TRBV12-3/TRBV12-4
cdr3_nt: TGTGCCAGCAGTTTATCGCCGCTGGCGGAAAAACTGTTTTTT
cdr3_aa: CASSLSPLAEKLFF

d_call: .
clone_size: few
j_call: TRBJ2-1
v_call: TRBV20-1
cdr3_nt: TGCAGTGCTAGTAGGGGACACCTCAATGAGCAGTTCTTC
cdr3_aa: CSASRGHLNEQFF

d_call: .
clone_size: few
j_call: TRBJ2-7
v_call: TRBV5-1
cdr3_nt: TGCGCCAGCAGCCCACGGGACATAGCCTACGAGCAGTACTTC
cdr3_aa: CASSPRDIAYEQYF

d_call: .
clone_size: .
j_call: TRBJ1-1
v_call: TRBV12-3/TRBV12-4
cdr3_nt: TGTGCCAGCAGTTTCCACACCACTGAAGTTTTCTTT
cdr3_aa: CASSFHTTEVFF